This entry lists 24 T cell receptor beta chains sequenced from one sample in a study of response to subunit inactivated influenza vaccine. TCRdb re-derived calls from the RT-PCR reads in MiXCR, one entry per CDR3 protein. The table records approximately 520,000 distinct CDR3 sequences, approximately 24% of them present only once. Specimen: CD4+ T cells sorted from PBMCs, collected 4 to 6 days after vaccination. These receptors were collected from a man aged 50 to 59 who received an inactivated influenza vaccine.

This clonotype has a handful of counts. This rearrangement joins TRBV29-1 to TRBJ1-6, with D possibly being TRBD1 (5 bases). Trimming took off 5 bases at V and 5 bases at J, with 10 bases between the two ends. This CDR3 region has 13 residues. Looked up from germline, CDR1 is SQVTM and CDR2 is ANQGSEA. DNA of the CDR3: TGCAGCGTTTCGTGGGGCGATAATTCACCCCTCCACTTT. Protein sequence: CSVSWGDNSPLHF.

This chain joins TRBV20-1 and TRBJ2-5, with 11 bases aligning to TRBD2. This CDR3 is built from 15 residues. Germline CDR1 reads DFQATT; CDR2 reads SNEGSKA (reference sequence). The junction had 5 bases not matched to a gene; V was cut back by 1 base and J by 4 bases. In DNA, the CDR3 is TGCAGTGCTAGAGGTAGCGGGAGGGCCGGAGAGACCCAGTACTTC. This translates into CSARGSGRAGETQYF.

This clonotype appeared a few times. This chain joins TRBV4-3 and TRBJ2-1; TRBD2 matches 10 bases. Trimming removed 3 bases from V and 0 bases from J; junction bases left unmatched: 8. Germline loops: CDR1 LGHNA, CDR2 YSLEER. This CDR3 contains 18 residues. DNA for the CDR3: TGCGCCAGCAGCCAGGAACCGGCTAGCGGGGGCTCCTACAATGAGCAGTTCTTC. Translating it yields CASSQEPASGGSYNEQFF.

There are a few counts of this clonotype. CDR3 DNA sequence: TGTGCCAGCAGGCCACAGAGCCACGAGCAGTACTTC. Its protein product is CASRPQSHEQYF. V is TRBV28 and J is TRBJ2-7; the D is unclear. The V gene's germline CDR1 is MDHEN and CDR2 SYDVKM. Trimming pared 6 bases from V and 5 bases from J, leaving 11 bases between. The length of the CDR3 is 12 residues.

The chain links TRBV20-1 to TRBJ2-5; D is uncertain. The ends were cut back, 6 bases at V and 5 bases at J, with 13 bases in the middle. CDR1 is DFQATT and CDR2 is SNEGSKA in the germline V gene (reference sequence). This CDR3 is 12 amino acids long. The CDR3 region has the DNA TGCAGTGCATCGAATAGTGGTGAGACCCAGTACTTC. Its protein product is CSASNSGETQYF.

This clonotype has just a few counts. This CDR3 is CASTGAGETQYF. CDR3 coding DNA: TGTGCCAGCACCGGTGCAGGGGAGACCCAGTACTTC. The chain recombines TRBV12-3 or TRBV12-4 with TRBJ2-5; possibly TRBD1 for D (5 bases). V was cut by 7 bases and J by 5 bases, with 11 bases left in between. The CDR3 has 12 residues.

The chain carries TRBV10-3 and TRBJ2-2, with a weak D call TRBD1 (5 bases). This CDR3 contains 14 residues. V shed 3 bases and J shed 4 bases, with 9 bases lying between them. The V gene's germline CDR1 is ENHRY and CDR2 SYGVKD. The CDR3 DNA reads TGTGCCATCAGTGAAGGGGCAGTCACCGGGGAGCTGTTTTTT. It translates to CAISEGAVTGELFF.

The sample holds a few counts of this clonotype. The chain carries TRBV12-3 or TRBV12-4 and TRBJ1-1, with a weak D call TRBD1 (5 bases). The CDR3 is 15 residues long. V lost 7 bases, J lost 2 bases, and 17 bases lay in between. The CDR3 coding sequence is TGTGCCAGCACCGAAAGGGAGACAGTTAACACTGAAGCTTTCTTT. Its protein product is CASTERETVNTEAFF.

This chain joins TRBV20-1 and TRBJ2-7; D unresolved. Trimming removed 0 bases at V and 3 bases at J, with 9 bases between. The CDR3 has 13 amino acids. The germline V gene has CDR1 DFQATT and CDR2 SNEGSKA (reference sequence). The CDR3 DNA reads TGCAGTGCTAGAGATATCCTGGGCTACGAGCAGTACTTC. Amino acid sequence: CSARDILGYEQYF.

The chain links TRBV21-1 to TRBJ2-7; the tabulated D call, TRBD1, remains unverified against the DNA. TRBV21-1 is a documented pseudogene. The CDR3 is made up of 15 amino acids. CDR3 in amino acids: CASSKVPGQTYEQYF. The CDR3 coding sequence is TGTGCCAGCAGCAAAGTACCGGGACAAACCTACGAGCAGTACTTC.

This rearrangement joins TRBV12-3 or TRBV12-4 to TRBJ1-4; 7 bases map to TRBD1. V gave up 5 bases and J gave up 7 bases; unmatched junction bases: 7. The CDR3 is 14 amino acids. CDR3 region: CASSRDRVGEKLFF. CDR3 bases: TGTGCCAGCAGTAGAGACAGGGTTGGTGAAAAACTGTTTTTT.

This clonotype was picked up a small number of times. The chain combines TRBV5-1 with TRBJ2-7; D remains ambiguous. The CDR3 runs 17 residues. V was pared by 2 bases and J by 5 bases, with 23 bases between. CDR1 and CDR2 (germline): SGHRS, YFSETQ. The CDR3 reads CASSLGLRYRSTHEQYF. In nucleotides, the CDR3 is TGCGCCAGCAGCTTAGGTTTACGGTATCGGTCTACCCACGAGCAGTACTTC.

This chain joins TRBV10-3 and TRBJ2-3; no firm D call. The CDR3 length is 14 residues. Trimming left V 7 bases short and J 0 bases short, with 11 bases between. Germline assignment: CDR1 ENHRY and CDR2 SYGVKD. The CDR3 reads CAIKPEPSTDTQYF. Here the CDR3 DNA reads TGTGCCATCAAACCCGAACCTAGCACAGATACGCAGTATTTT.

This clonotype came up a few times. The chain combines TRBV6-2 or TRBV6-3 with TRBJ2-7; TRBD2 aligns across 9 bases. CDR1 is MNHEY, CDR2 SVGEGT, per germline. V was pared by 7 bases and J by 5 bases, with 12 bases of the junction left unmatched. This CDR3 comprises 15 residues. In DNA, the CDR3 is TGTGCCAGCAACACCCCCGGACTAGCGAGGGACGAGCAGTACTTC. As protein: CASNTPGLARDEQYF.

This chain joins TRBV29-1 and TRBJ1-2, with 8 bases that match TRBD1. The trim removed 4 bases at V and 4 bases at J, leaving 14 bases unmatched. The length of the CDR3 is 16 residues. The germline V gene has CDR1 SQVTM and CDR2 ANQGSEA. Here the CDR3 DNA reads TGCAGCGTTGTTGAGGCAGGGGGCGCTCCCCTCTATGGCTACACCTTC. Residues: CSVVEAGGAPLYGYTF.

The V gene is TRBV6-1, the J gene TRBJ2-7; possibly TRBD1 or TRBD2 for D (5 bases each). Germline loops: CDR1 MNHNS, CDR2 SASEGT. This CDR3 region has 14 residues. Trimming removed 5 bases from V and 6 bases from J, with 17 bases in between. The CDR3 coding sequence is TGTGCCAGCAGTACGGGACCGACGTATGGCGAGCAGTACTTC. This gives the protein CASSTGPTYGEQYF.

This clonotype was counted only a few times. The chain is built from TRBV16 and TRBJ2-1; D is unclear. Germline CDR1 is KGHSY and CDR2 is FQNENV. The CDR3 is 15 amino acids. The ends were cut back, 0 bases at V and 2 bases at J, with 8 bases in the middle. The CDR3 loop is CASSQSGWTYNEQFF. DNA for the CDR3: TGTGCCAGCAGCCAATCGGGCTGGACCTACAATGAGCAGTTCTTC.

The rearrangement joins TRBV6-2 or TRBV6-3 to TRBJ2-1; no reliable D call. The V gene's germline CDR1 is MNHEY and CDR2 SVGEGT. Trimming took 2 bases from V and 5 from J, leaving 10 bases between them. This CDR3 is built from 14 residues. CDR3 nucleotide sequence: TGTGCCAGCAGTTACCGGGCATTCAACAATGAGCAGTTCTTC. It is translated as CASSYRAFNNEQFF.

The chain couples TRBV4-3 to TRBJ2-1, with D hard to call. The germline V and J ends were trimmed by 0 bases and 4 bases, with 7 bases remaining between them. The length of the CDR3 is 14 residues. Germline V gene data show CDR1 as LGHNA and CDR2 as YSLEER. CDR3 in DNA: TGCGCCAGCAGCCAAGATCGCGAGTACAATGAGCAGTTCTTC. It translates to CASSQDREYNEQFF.

The rearrangement uses TRBV7-2 and TRBJ2-7; TRBD2 matches at 8 bases. The CDR3 contains 15 residues. Germline lookup yields CDR1 SGHTA and CDR2 FQGNSA. V gave up 6 bases and J gave up 3 bases; unmatched junction bases: 10. In nucleotides, the CDR3 is TGTGCCAGCAGGGTAACTAGCGGCCAACTCTACGAGCAGTACTTC. It is translated as CASRVTSGQLYEQYF.

The V and J genes are TRBV12-3 or TRBV12-4 and TRBJ1-2; 7 bases fit TRBD1. The CDR3 length is 13 residues. The ends lost 6 bases at V and 10 bases at J; junction bases unmatched: 11. The CDR3, as DNA: TGTGCCAGCAGCCCCAGGGGGGGCGCCGCCTACACCTTC. Translated: CASSPRGGAAYTF.

Here the CDR3 DNA reads TGTGCCAGCTCACATTCAGTACGACCCACAGATACGCAGTATTTT. It codes for CASSHSVRPTDTQYF. The rearrangement links TRBV18 to TRBJ2-3; D ambiguous. The V end was cut by 4 bases, the J end by 2 bases, with 13 bases between. CDR3 length: 15 residues. The V gene's germline CDR1 is KGHSH and CDR2 LQKENI.

This clonotype has more than one count but fewer than ten. The genes are TRBV6-5 and TRBJ2-7, with 11 bases aligning to TRBD2. Germline values: CDR1 MNHEY, CDR2 SVGAGI. J was trimmed by 4 bases and V by 4 bases; bases with no gene match: 6. The CDR3 is 15 residues long. This chain's CDR3 is CASSSPGTSGYEQYF. The CDR3 DNA follows: TGTGCCAGCAGTTCCCCCGGGACTAGCGGATACGAGCAGTACTTC.

CDR3 region: CSARDPQRGPSNTQYF. CDR3 DNA: TGCAGTGCTAGAGATCCCCAGCGGGGACCCTCTAATACGCAGTATTTT. The chain joins TRBV20-1 to TRBJ2-3, with 7 bases that match TRBD2. Germline V gene data show CDR1 as DFQATT and CDR2 as SNEGSKA (reference sequence). After removal of 0 bases from V and 7 bases from J, the junction contained 13 bases not matched to a gene. The CDR3 totals 16 residues.